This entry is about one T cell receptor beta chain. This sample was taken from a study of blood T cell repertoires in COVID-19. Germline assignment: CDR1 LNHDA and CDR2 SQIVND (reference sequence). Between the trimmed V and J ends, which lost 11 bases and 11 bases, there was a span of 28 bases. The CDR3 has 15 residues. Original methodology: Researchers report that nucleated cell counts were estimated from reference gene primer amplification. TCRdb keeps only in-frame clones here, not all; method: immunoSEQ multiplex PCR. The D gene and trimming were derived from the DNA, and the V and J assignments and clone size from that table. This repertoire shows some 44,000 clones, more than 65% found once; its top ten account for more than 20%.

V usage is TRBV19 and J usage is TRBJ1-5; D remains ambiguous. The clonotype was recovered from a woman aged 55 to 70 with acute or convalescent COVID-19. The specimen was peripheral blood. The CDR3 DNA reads TGTGCCTCATCAGGTTCAAGCCCCTCTATCAAGTCCCAGCATTTT. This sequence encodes CASSGSSPSIKSQHF.